The 13 T cell receptor beta chains below were found in one sample sequenced in a study of chemoradiotherapy in HPV16-positive cancers. Sequencing was performed with immunoSEQ multiplex PCR; in TCRdb, only in-frame clones are kept and a portion is missing. The sample lists approximately 58,000 clones; about 92% were seen once. Source: blood, taken from a patient who underwent chemoradiotherapy. The source of these receptors is a human donor with HPV-associated anogenital cancer.

The gene calls are TRBV5-4 and TRBJ1-6; 7 bases are a match to TRBD1. The CDR3 sequence is 15 residues long. The germline V gene has CDR1 SGHNT and CDR2 YYREEE (reference sequence). J lost 7 bases, V lost 4 bases, and 8 bases had no gene match. The CDR3 DNA reads TGTGCCAGCAGCCCCGACACGGACAGGAATTCACCCCTCCACTTT. This encodes CASSPDTDRNSPLHF.

The chain employs TRBV9 and TRBJ1-4; 7 positions match TRBD1. The V gene end was trimmed by 3 bases and the J gene end by 8 bases; junction bases not matched to a gene: 7. This CDR3 is built from 14 residues. CDR1 and CDR2 from the germline V gene are SGDLS and YYNGEE. The CDR3 nucleotides are TGTGCCAGCAGCGCTGACAGGGATGGGGAAAAACTGTTTTTT. Residues: CASSADRDGEKLFF.

The chain recombines TRBV5-1 with TRBJ2-7; D tentatively fits TRBD1 or TRBD2 (5 bases each). The CDR3 runs 17 residues. Trimming removed 2 bases from V and 0 bases from J, with 18 bases in between. Germline V gene sequence: CDR1 SGHRS, CDR2 YFSETQ. The CDR3 reads CASSFGTGGTLSYEQYF. CDR3 nucleotide sequence: TGCGCCAGCAGCTTCGGAACAGGTGGGACCCTCTCCTACGAGCAGTACTTC.

The rearrangement joins TRBV4-3 to TRBJ2-1; 7 bases are a match to TRBD1. After removal of 2 bases from V and 3 bases from J, the junction contained 4 bases not matched to a gene. Germline V gene sequence: CDR1 LGHNA, CDR2 YSLEER. The CDR3 is 15 amino acids. The CDR3 DNA is TGCGCCAGCAGCCAAAGTCAGGGGGACTACAATGAGCAGTTCTTC. It specifies CASSQSQGDYNEQFF.

The rearrangement joins TRBV23-1 to TRBJ1-2; D gene ambiguous. TRBV23-1 is recorded as an ORF, its role being uncertain. V was pared by 2 bases and J by 2 bases, with 18 bases between. The length of the CDR3 is 17 residues. The CDR3 bases are TGCGCCAGCAGTCAAGTCTTGGAGGGTCCTACCAACTATGGCTACACCTTC. Amino acid sequence: CASSQVLEGPTNYGYTF.

The chain uses TRBV7-9 and TRBJ2-3, with 11 bases aligning to TRBD2. This CDR3 comprises 15 residues. With V trimmed by 5 bases and J by 6 bases, 7 bases remained unmatched. From germline, CDR1 is SEHNR and CDR2 FQNEAQ (reference sequence). For the CDR3, the DNA is TGTGCCAGCAGCCCGGCACTAGCGGGAGTGGATACGCAGTATTTT. This sequence encodes CASSPALAGVDTQYF.

The genes are TRBV6-1 and TRBJ1-2; D is unclear. V was clipped by 10 bases and J by 7 bases, with 13 bases between them. Germline CDR1 reads MNHNS; CDR2 reads SASEGT. The CDR3 totals 11 residues. CDR3 loop: CATSHPGGYTF. The CDR3 DNA follows: TGTGCCACCTCGCACCCGGGTGGCTACACCTTC.

J is TRBJ2-3 and V is TRBV7-3; no firm D call. This CDR3 is 14 amino acids long. Trimming took off 5 bases at V and 4 bases at J, with 13 bases between the two ends. Germline V gene data show CDR1 as SGHTA and CDR2 as FQGTGA. In DNA form, the CDR3 reads TGTGCCAGCAGCCCCGTGGCTAGATCAGATACGCAGTATTTT. Its translation: CASSPVARSDTQYF.

The chain is built from TRBV11-3 and TRBJ2-1, with 7 bases aligning to TRBD2. The CDR3 has 14 amino acids. The junction had 6 bases not matched to a gene; V was cut back by 3 bases and J by 7 bases. Germline V gene lookup returns CDR1 SGHNT and CDR2 YENEEA. CDR3 amino acids: CASSFGRVANEQFF. CDR3 bases: TGTGCCAGCAGCTTTGGGAGGGTGGCGAATGAGCAGTTCTTC.

The genes are TRBV5-5 and TRBJ1-2; tentatively, D is TRBD1 (5 bases). Per germline, CDR1 SGHKS and CDR2 YYEKEE (reference sequence). The CDR3 contains 15 residues. V was shortened by 0 bases and J by 5 bases, with 14 bases between the two germline ends. The CDR3: CASSLGGREVYGYTF. CDR3 in DNA: TGTGCCAGCAGCTTGGGTGGCAGGGAAGTGTATGGCTACACCTTC.

The rearrangement links TRBV19 to TRBJ1-2; D is ambiguous. CDR3 length: 15 residues. Looked up from germline, CDR1 is LNHDA and CDR2 is SQIVND (reference sequence). V was shortened by 0 bases and J by 5 bases, with 13 bases between the two germline ends. CDR3 region: CASSIDRAASYGYTF. The DNA for the CDR3 is TGTGCCAGTAGTATAGATAGGGCCGCTTCTTATGGCTACACCTTC.

This clone appeared once. V is TRBV30 and J is TRBJ2-3; D gene ambiguous. The germline gives CDR1 GTSNPN, CDR2 SVGIG (reference sequence). This CDR3 is 12 amino acids long. V lost 0 bases and J 6 bases, leaving 7 bases between the germline ends. CDR3 sequence reads: CAWSVSRDTQYF. The CDR3 coding sequence is TGTGCCTGGAGTGTTTCTCGGGATACGCAGTATTTT.

The rearrangement joins TRBV30 to TRBJ2-7; 8 bases are shared with TRBD1. V trimming: 2 bases; J trimming: 2 bases; junction bases outside the gene matches: 5. The CDR3 is 14 amino acids. CDR1 is GTSNPN, CDR2 SVGIG, per germline (reference sequence). Here the CDR3 DNA reads TGTGCCTGGAGTCTTGGACAGGGACCCTACGAGCAGTACTTC. It yields the protein CAWSLGQGPYEQYF.